The next 4 T cell receptor beta chains were all read from a single sample in a study of cytotoxic CD8 clonotypes in ibrutinib-treated CLL. The repertoire was sequenced with immunoSEQ multiplex PCR; TCRdb's copy has only in-frame clones and lacks some. Of around 250,000 clones in the sample, 70% were seen once. The sequencing here drew on PBMCs, taken after 24 months of ibrutinib treatment. These receptors were taken from a human donor with chronic lymphocytic leukemia.

This clone has ten or more counts. The V and J genes are TRBV9 and TRBJ2-1, with 7 positions matching TRBD1. The CDR3 loop spans 15 amino acids. Germline CDR1 reads SGDLS; CDR2 reads YYNGEE. V trimming: 4 bases; J trimming: 0 bases; junction bases outside the gene matches: 4. CDR3 bases: TGTGCCAGCAGCCCACAGGGGAACTCCTACAATGAGCAGTTCTTC. This translates into CASSPQGNSYNEQFF. The variable domain in full, completed from reference TRBV9 and TRBJ2-1, reads DSGVTQTPKHLITATGQRVTLRCSPRSGDLSVYWYQQSLDQGLQFLIQYYNGEERAKGNILERFSAQQFPDLHSELNLSSLELGDSALYFCASSPQGNSYNEQFFGPGTRLTVL.

This clone was recorded a few times. The CDR3 coding sequence is TGTGCCAGCAGCTTAGGATTCCTAGCGGGAGAGGAGACCCAGTACTTC. It yields the protein CASSLGFLAGEETQYF. The chain links TRBV11-3 to TRBJ2-5; TRBD2 matches at 10 bases. The CDR3 runs 16 residues. Trimming removed 1 base from V and 5 bases from J; junction bases left unmatched: 7. Germline V CDR1 and CDR2: SGHNT, YENEEA. The full variable domain, in which reference TRBV11-3 and TRBJ2-5 provide the parts outside the CDR3, is EAGVVQSPRYKIIEKKQPVAFWCNPISGHNTLYWYLQNLGQGPELLIRYENEEAVDDSQLPKDRFSAERLKGVDSTLKIQPAELGDSAVYLCASSLGFLAGEETQYFGPGTRLLVL.

The J gene is TRBJ2-7, the V gene TRBV2; tentative D call: TRBD1 (6 bases). Germline-derived CDR1 and CDR2 are SNHLY and FYNNEI. This CDR3 comprises 13 residues. V gave up 6 bases and J gave up 5 bases, with 14 bases separating them. CDR3 nucleotide sequence: TGTGCCAGCAGGGAAACAGGGTCCAACGAGCAGTACTTC. Translation gives CASRETGSNEQYF.

The chain has TRBV6-6 and TRBJ1-2, with D perhaps matching TRBD1 (5 bases). This CDR3 has 13 amino acids. Germline CDR1 and CDR2: MNHNY and SVGAGI (reference sequence). Trimming left V 2 bases short and J 6 bases short, with 10 bases between. CDR3 loop: CASSYGQGHGYTF. CDR3 bases: TGTGCCAGCAGTTACGGGCAGGGTCATGGCTACACCTTC.